This TCR beta chain was identified in a study of control samples from healthy donors and cancer patients. Assay used: immunoSEQ multiplex PCR; TCRdb lists only in-frame clones, some missing. This table has approximately 150,000 clones, around 94% appearing once. The CDR3 is 13 amino acids. V shed 4 bases and J shed 4 bases, with 10 bases lying between them. The sequence was obtained from a man aged 60 to 75 with colorectal cancer. What was sequenced was PBMCs. The chain uses TRBV12-3 or TRBV12-4 and TRBJ1-1; D possibly corresponds to TRBD1 (6 bases). The CDR3 DNA follows: TGTGCCAGCAGTTGGACAGACGCCACTGAAGCTTTCTTT. This translates into CASSWTDATEAFF.